The 14 T cell receptor beta chains given below trace back to one sample, sequenced in a study of PD-L1 blockade in urothelial cancer. TCRdb's table, derived via immunoSEQ multiplex PCR, lists solely in-frame clones and lacks some. Of 20,000 to 30,000 clones detected, 86% appear once; the ten largest clones hold under 40%. The sequences come from PBMCs, collected around atezolizumab (anti-PD-L1) treatment. The receptors derive from a man aged 60-69 years with urothelial cancer.

The gene calls are TRBV6-4 and TRBJ1-2, with 9 bases matching TRBD1. CDR3 length: 15 residues. The ends lost 5 bases at V and 8 bases at J; junction bases unmatched: 12. CDR1 and CDR2 from the germline V gene are MRHNA and SNTAGT. In nucleotides, the CDR3 is TGTGCCAGCAGTTTAAGCCGGGACAGGGTATTCGGCTACACCTTC. It is translated as CASSLSRDRVFGYTF.

The rearrangement links TRBV4-2 to TRBJ1-2; D is possibly TRBD1 (5 bases). V lost 0 bases, J lost 8 bases, and 22 bases lay in between. CDR1 is LGHNA, CDR2 YNFKEQ, per germline. The CDR3 consists of 17 residues. The CDR3 DNA follows: TGTGCCAGCAGCCAAGACCCGGGGACCGGGAGGAGCAGCGGCTACACCTTC. Encoded protein: CASSQDPGTGRSSGYTF.

The J gene is TRBJ2-1, the V gene TRBV2; D perhaps matches TRBD1 (6 bases). CDR3 length equals 15 residues. Trimming left V 5 bases short and J 9 bases short, with 20 bases between. CDR1 is SNHLY and CDR2 is FYNNEI in the germline V gene. The CDR3 bases are TGTGCCAGCAGTCCCCAGTTAGGGGGATTGCCTGAGCAGTTCTTC. Encoded protein: CASSPQLGGLPEQFF. Based on the CDR3 plus reference TRBV2 and TRBJ2-1, the full variable domain is EPEVTQTPSHQVTQMGQEVILRCVPISNHLYFYWYRQILGQKVEFLVSFYNNEISEKSEIFDDQFSVERPDGSNFTLKIRSTKLEDSAMYFCASSPQLGGLPEQFFGPGTRLTVL.

The chain recombines TRBV2 with TRBJ2-1, with 11 bases fitting TRBD2. Germline CDR1 and CDR2: SNHLY and FYNNEI. This CDR3 region has 17 residues. V lost 2 bases to trimming and J lost 4 bases; unmatched junction nucleotides: 7. For the CDR3, the DNA is TGTGCCAGCAGTGAACCTATAGCGGGAGGGGGATACAATGAGCAGTTCTTC. It translates to CASSEPIAGGGYNEQFF.

The chain links TRBV6-1 to TRBJ1-2; D is undetermined. V lost 5 bases, J lost 4 bases, and 14 bases lay in between. There are 14 residues in the CDR3. Germline V gene lookup returns CDR1 MNHNS and CDR2 SASEGT. In DNA, the CDR3 is TGTGCCAGCAGTATATCACAAAAAACCTATGGCTACACCTTC. Translation gives CASSISQKTYGYTF.

The chain uses TRBV2 and TRBJ1-3; no definite D call. This CDR3 has 17 residues. The V and J ends lost 7 bases and 0 bases respectively, with 19 bases between them. Per germline, CDR1 SNHLY and CDR2 FYNNEI. The CDR3 reads CASTQTGSGSSGNTIYF. The CDR3 coding sequence is TGTGCCAGCACCCAAACGGGATCGGGCAGCTCTGGAAACACCATATATTTT.

The chain joins TRBV19 to TRBJ2-1; TRBD2 aligns across 7 bases. CDR3 length: 15 residues. Germline loops: CDR1 LNHDA, CDR2 SQIVND (reference sequence). V was pared by 7 bases and J by 6 bases, with 12 bases of the junction left unmatched. CDR3 residues: CASNSGERGLNEQFF. The CDR3 coding sequence is TGTGCCAGTAACTCCGGCGAGCGGGGCCTCAATGAGCAGTTCTTC.

V gene TRBV5-1 combines with J gene TRBJ2-3; 7 bases fit TRBD2. The CDR3 length is 16 residues. The ends lost 7 bases at V and 3 bases at J; junction bases unmatched: 14. CDR1 is SGHRS, CDR2 YFSETQ, per germline. The CDR3 protein is CASASMGRESTDTQYF. The CDR3 DNA follows: TGCGCCAGCGCCTCAATGGGGCGGGAGTCTACAGATACGCAGTATTTT.

The CDR3: CATSREPGLGRETQYF. As DNA, the CDR3 is TGTGCCACCAGCAGAGAACCGGGACTAGGTCGAGAGACCCAGTACTTC. The chain recombines TRBV15 with TRBJ2-5, with 8 positions matching TRBD2. CDR1 LNHNV and CDR2 YYDKDF come from the germline V gene (reference sequence). V was clipped by 0 bases and J by 4 bases; unmatched bases: 7. The CDR3 sequence is 16 residues long.

This sequence joins TRBV11-1 and TRBJ2-1, with 8 nucleotides matching TRBD2. Germline assignment: CDR1 SGHAT and CDR2 FQDESV (reference sequence). The length of the CDR3 is 15 residues. With 4 bases clipped from V and 0 bases from J, the junction kept 2 bases outside the gene matches. DNA of the CDR3: TGTGCCAGCAGCTATAGCGGGGACTCCTACAATGAGCAGTTCTTC. This translates into CASSYSGDSYNEQFF.

The genes are TRBV29-1 and TRBJ2-1; the match to TRBD1 covers 8 bases. V shed 4 bases and J 6 bases; nucleotides not matched to a gene: 11. This CDR3 region has 15 residues. Germline-derived CDR1 and CDR2 are SQVTM and ANQGSEA. The chain's CDR3 is CSVGPRQGLGNEQFF. Here the CDR3 DNA reads TGCAGCGTTGGCCCGAGACAGGGGTTGGGCAATGAGCAGTTCTTC.

This clone was found a few times. V is TRBV2 and J is TRBJ2-3; D possibly corresponds to TRBD1 (6 bases). Trimming took off 11 bases at V and 0 bases at J, with 15 bases between the two ends. Germline V CDR1 and CDR2: SNHLY, FYNNEI. This CDR3 region has 14 residues. The CDR3 DNA follows: TGTGCCGGACGTACAGGGCTGAGCACAGATACGCAGTATTTT. This translates into CAGRTGLSTDTQYF.

This clone was seen a single time. The chain links TRBV7-8 to TRBJ2-2, with a tentative D call TRBD1 (6 bases). The CDR3 contains 16 residues. From germline, CDR1 is SGHVS and CDR2 FQNEAQ. V lost 1 base and J lost 4, with 13 bases in between. The CDR3 nucleotides read TGTGCCAGCAGCTTAGGTACAGGGCTGGGCACCGGGGAGCTGTTTTTT. Its translation: CASSLGTGLGTGELFF.

This chain joins TRBV6-1 and TRBJ1-1; the match to TRBD1 covers 7 bases. V shed 6 bases and J 4 bases; nucleotides not matched to a gene: 5. This CDR3 has 13 amino acids. The germline V gene encodes CDR1 MNHNS and CDR2 SASEGT. CDR3 sequence reads: CASREGAGTEAFF. DNA for the CDR3: TGTGCCAGCAGGGAGGGGGCGGGCACTGAAGCTTTCTTT.